This T cell receptor beta chain was identified in a study of cytomegalovirus exposure and HLA in healthy donors. A multiplex PCR was run with 60 Vbeta primers and 13 Jbeta primers. Clones were sequenced by immunoSEQ multiplex PCR, and TCRdb holds only the in-frame ones, with some missing. The table has 220,000 or so clones, about 74% seen once. Details on this clone: Its antigen is still unknown.

Study outcomes and limitations: A later analysis revealed that TCR association rates differed between HLA loci, peaking at DRB1 and bottoming out at HLA-C.

Sequenced material: PBMCs. This clonotype was obtained from a woman in her thirties in good health and CMV-seronegative.

The CDR3 is CASSFDRTGIYGYTF. The DNA for the CDR3 is TGCGCCAGCAGTTTCGATCGAACAGGGATCTATGGCTACACCTTC. The chain links TRBV5-1 to TRBJ1-2, with D possibly TRBD1 on 6 matching bases. Germline CDR1 and CDR2: SGHRS and YFSETQ. This CDR3 region has 15 residues. V was clipped by 5 bases and J by 4 bases, with 18 bases between them.